This is a list of T cell receptor beta chains from one sample in a study of T-cell memory formation after mild COVID-19. A single record per CDR3 protein comes from TCRdb applying MiXCR to the 5' RACE reads. This table has around 250,000 distinct CDR3 sequences, around 15% appearing once. The sequenced sample consisted of PBMCs or a T cell subset sorted from them (not recorded which). The receptors were gathered from a man aged 18 to 35 who had mild COVID-19 (a few samples of this study predate the infection). Cell type and time point are not known. CDR3s include the opening cysteine and the closing phenylalanine or tryptophan.

len	v_gene	j_gene	CDR3aa
15	TRBV7-2	TRBJ2-5	CASSRRGGDEETQYF
15	TRBV12-3/TRBV12-4	TRBJ1-2	CASTAGQGGNYGYTF
15	TRBV7-2	TRBJ2-2	CASGFRTGITGELFF
12	TRBV7-9	TRBJ2-5	CASSLLLETQYF
17	TRBV20-1	TRBJ1-2	CSARDASLVPSRGGYTF
16	TRBV6-5	TRBJ2-5	CASSYWSGTPGETQYF
13	TRBV2	TRBJ2-7	CASSEWGSYEQYF
14	TRBV7-2	TRBJ2-1	CASSFIYSYNEQFF
15	TRBV4-3	TRBJ2-3	CASSQDLSDTDTQYF
12	TRBV29-1	TRBJ2-3	CSGGFAADTQYF
15	TRBV20-1	TRBJ1-4	CSARGTGGAGEKLFF
16	TRBV7-2	TRBJ2-2	CASSLGVVASPGELFF